The rows below give T cell receptor beta chains drawn from one sample of a study of technical replicates of blood from a few donors. Sequencing was performed with immunoSEQ multiplex PCR; in TCRdb, only in-frame clones are kept and a portion is missing. The data hold about 87,000 clones, with around 95% observed a single time. The sequenced sample consisted of T cells isolated from PBMCs. Receptors were obtained from a human donor in good health. CDR3s leave out the opening cysteine and the closing phenylalanine or tryptophan.

v_call cdr3_aa
TRBV10-3 AITQGAGSYEQY
TRBV27 ASSLGLAGENEQY
TRBV5-5 ASSGRTGTYEQY
TRBV28 ASSQGGMNTEAF
TRBV28 ASSLPGTSGRAVFSNEQF
TRBV7-9 ASSLEAPNEQF
TRBV19 ASSMRLGQGAYEQY
TRBV6-5 ASSPKGQPWNEQF
TRBV29-1 SVVVRGDNEQF
TRBV6-6 ASSLQGVSSGNTIY
TRBV5-5 ASSLWGQGVTGELF
TRBV28 ATYRGNQPQH
TRBV7-8 ASSLDPTGTDTQY
TRBV10-1 ASSEEATYNEQF
TRBV4-1 ASSLTRTGTFPSGNTIY
TRBV2 ASSEVRGYT
TRBV18 ASSPTYTGVGQPQH
TRBV11-2 ASSLDPSSINEQF
TRBV19 ASSPGQVYEQY
TRBV11-3 ASSNRGTYQETQY
TRBV2 ASLGEGGRQTSYEQY
TRBV6-5 ASQDRSSRYT
TRBV6-6 ASSWTSGKVEQF
TRBV9 ASSVTGGDHNEQF
TRBV9 ASSLRLAGVVGELF
TRBV6-5 ASSYMGLLDYGYT
TRBV5-1 ASSSGLAGAGGETQY
TRBV7-2 ASSLAGGSSYEQY
TRBV7-6 ASSLRTGRSTEAF
TRBV27 ASSPTRTGNHEQF
TRBV21-1 ASSKVYHSEETQY
TRBV6-1 ASTPDRGDGIQY
TRBV5-4 ASSLGRSNTGELF
TRBV19 ASSIGQAYGYT
TRBV19 ASSKLTSGSHSEQF
TRBV30 AWDREYVGYT
TRBV2 AAHEEGGELF
TRBV30 AWSTGGPLGYT
TRBV25-1 ASSGRLGQVDHEQY
TRBV30 AWSAEVQSRAF
TRBV19 ASSVGLAGGGSYNEQF
TRBV29-1 SVLGQGDYGYT
TRBV28 ASKERTGGFVQPQH
TRBV7-3 ASSSSGYYGYT
TRBV5-6 ASSYRGALGNTIY
TRBV5-6 ASSLDRASGGYT
TRBV29-1 SAEEDRGQFDTQY
TRBV7-9 ASSLDFHYEQF
TRBV4-3 ASSQGGGRVSGEQY
TRBV7-6 ASSLAGHGRGLDYT
TRBV7-3 ASSLLQGYEQY
TRBV4-1 ASSQDGGYGYT